Below are 21 T cell receptor beta chains sequenced from a single sample in a study of regulatory and conventional T cells in RAG deficiency. Only in-frame clones appear in the TCRdb table, and some are missing; sequencing was by immunoSEQ multiplex PCR. The sample contains roughly 34,000 clones, roughly 76% of which appear only once. Blood CD4+ CD25-low CD127-high conventional T cells supplied the genomic DNA template. The same sample was also studied in work on regulatory T cells. That report notes: The PCR used 52 TRBV and 13 TRBJ primers.

Sequencing was done on a sample of CD4+ effector T cells sorted from blood. These TCRs come from a human donor in good health.

The DNA of the CDR3 is TGCGCCAGCAGCAGTACCCAGGGGGCGGTTGGAAACACCATATATTTT. This sequence encodes CASSSTQGAVGNTIYF. The chain carries TRBV5-1 and TRBJ1-3; 8 bases are shared with TRBD1. The germline CDR1 and CDR2 sequences are SGHRS and YFSETQ. V dropped 4 bases and J dropped 3; count of bases not matched to a gene: 9. This CDR3 region has 16 residues.

The chain couples TRBV9 to TRBJ1-1; D is undetermined. This CDR3 is built from 16 residues. The V gene lost 0 bases and the J gene lost 5 bases, with 17 bases spanning the gap. Germline assignment: CDR1 SGDLS and CDR2 YYNGEE. The CDR3 reads CASSVGADISMTEAFF. CDR3 DNA: TGTGCCAGCAGCGTAGGCGCAGATATTAGTATGACTGAAGCTTTCTTT. Filled out from reference TRBV9 and TRBJ1-1, the complete variable domain reads DSGVTQTPKHLITATGQRVTLRCSPRSGDLSVYWYQQSLDQGLQFLIQYYNGEERAKGNILERFSAQQFPDLHSELNLSSLELGDSALYFCASSVGADISMTEAFFGQGTRLTVV.

This clone was observed a handful of times. This chain uses TRBV6-5 with TRBJ1-2; no definite D call. Per germline, CDR1 MNHEY and CDR2 SVGAGI. Trimming stripped 0 bases from V and 0 bases from J, with 5 bases between. The CDR3 totals 14 residues. CDR3 bases: TGTGCCAGCAGTTACTCGGGGACTAACTATGGCTACACCTTC. Translating it yields CASSYSGTNYGYTF.

This clone turned up a few times. The DNA for the CDR3 is TGCGCCAGCAGCTCGGCGGGGGAGGGCTATGGCTACACCTTC. Protein: CASSSAGEGYGYTF. The chain links TRBV5-1 to TRBJ1-2; D may be TRBD1 (5 bases). Between the trimmed V and J ends, which lost 3 bases and 4 bases, there was a span of 13 bases. The germline CDR1 and CDR2 sequences are SGHRS and YFSETQ. The CDR3 is made up of 14 amino acids.

The chain has TRBV14 and TRBJ2-3, with 9 bases fitting TRBD2. J lost 2 bases, V lost 0 bases, and 9 bases had no gene match. The CDR3 has 18 residues. CDR1 SGHDN and CDR2 FVKESK come from the germline V gene. CDR3 coding DNA: TGTGCCAGCAGCCAAGATCTTGGGCTAGCGGGGACCACAGATACGCAGTATTTT. Protein: CASSQDLGLAGTTDTQYF.

This clone was counted once. The gene calls are TRBV5-1 and TRBJ2-2; D not certain. Trimming stripped 1 base from V and 6 bases from J, with 10 bases between. The germline CDR1 and CDR2 sequences are SGHRS and YFSETQ. This CDR3 spans 14 amino acids. The CDR3 bases are TGCGCCAGCAGCTTGTCTCTTAGGGCCGGGGAGCTGTTTTTT. Translated: CASSLSLRAGELFF.

This sequence joins TRBV5-1 and TRBJ1-2, with D perhaps TRBD1 (5 bases). The CDR3 consists of 16 residues. Germline V gene data show CDR1 as SGHRS and CDR2 as YFSETQ. V lost 0 bases to trimming and J lost 4 bases, with 16 bases between them. The DNA of the CDR3 is TGCGCCAGCAGCTTGGTTGCAGGGTCGGTTATCTATGGCTACACCTTC. Its translation is CASSLVAGSVIYGYTF. The full variable domain, its missing parts supplied by reference TRBV5-1 and TRBJ1-2, is KAGVTQTPRYLIKTRGQQVTLSCSPISGHRSVSWYQQTPGQGLQFLFEYFSETQRNKGNFPGRFSGRQFSNSRSEMNVSTLELGDSALYLCASSLVAGSVIYGYTFGSGTRLTVV.

This sequence joins TRBV2 and TRBJ2-5, with D possibly TRBD1 on 5 matching bases. Looked up from germline, CDR1 is SNHLY and CDR2 is FYNNEI. The CDR3 consists of 14 residues. Trimming cost V 6 bases and J 0 bases, with 11 bases left between them. CDR3: CASSPDRNQETQYF. The DNA for the CDR3 is TGTGCCAGCAGCCCCGACAGAAACCAAGAGACCCAGTACTTC.

The chain couples TRBV6-5 to TRBJ1-2; maybe TRBD1 (5 bases). CDR1 and CDR2 (germline): MNHEY, SVGAGI. The length of the CDR3 is 14 residues. V lost 6 bases and J 3 bases, leaving 14 bases between the germline ends. In DNA, the CDR3 is TGTGCCAGCAGAGACCCCTGGGGGGACTATGGCTACACCTTC. Translated, it gives CASRDPWGDYGYTF.

This sequence joins TRBV5-1 and TRBJ1-3; D unresolved. Germline V gene sequence: CDR1 SGHRS, CDR2 YFSETQ. Trimming pared 0 bases from V and 0 bases from J, leaving 4 bases between. The CDR3 is made up of 14 amino acids. The CDR3 DNA sequence: TGCGCCAGCAGCTTGGACTCCTCTGGAAACACCATATATTTT. It translates to CASSLDSSGNTIYF.

This clone was observed a few times. The rearrangement uses TRBV14 and TRBJ2-3; TRBD1 might be the D (6 bases). The CDR3 sequence is 14 residues long. In germline, CDR1 is SGHDN, CDR2 FVKESK. Trimming left V 4 bases short and J 4 bases short, with 12 bases between. CDR3 sequence (DNA): TGTGCCAGCAGCCTCGGTTCAGGGGCAGATACGCAGTATTTT. Amino acid sequence: CASSLGSGADTQYF. The whole variable domain, remainder taken from reference TRBV14 and TRBJ2-3, is EAGVTQFPSHSVIEKGQTVTLRCDPISGHDNLYWYRRVMGKEIKFLLHFVKESKQDESGMPNNRFLAERTGGTYSTLKVQPAELEDSGVYFCASSLGSGADTQYFGPGTRLTVL.

The chain carries TRBV18 and TRBJ2-1, with D perhaps being TRBD1 or TRBD2 (5 bases each). There are 14 residues in the CDR3. With 8 bases removed from V and 5 bases from J, the gap between germline ends came to 16 bases. Per germline, CDR1 KGHSH and CDR2 LQKENI. Here the CDR3 DNA reads TGTGCCAGCCGTTCAAGGGACCCAGACAATGAGCAGTTCTTC. Its translation: CASRSRDPDNEQFF.

This chain links TRBV5-4 with TRBJ1-1, with unresolved D. The germline gives CDR1 SGHNT, CDR2 YYREEE (reference sequence). Trimming took off 1 base at V and 1 base at J, with 8 bases between the two ends. CDR3 length equals 14 residues. CDR3 sequence reads: CASSLRLPNTEAFF. The DNA of the CDR3 is TGTGCCAGCAGCTTGAGGCTCCCGAACACTGAAGCTTTCTTT. Together with reference TRBV5-4 and TRBJ1-1, the CDR3 gives the full variable domain: ETGVTQSPTHLIKTRGQQVTLRCSSQSGHNTVSWYQQALGQGPQFIFQYYREEENGRGNFPPRFSGLQFPNYSSELNVNALELDDSALYLCASSLRLPNTEAFFGQGTRLTVV.

The rearrangement joins TRBV7-9 to TRBJ1-1, with a possible D match to TRBD1 (5 bases). Trimming shortened V by 5 bases and J by 8 bases, and 15 bases separated the two germline ends. The CDR3 contains 13 residues. Germline loops: CDR1 SEHNR, CDR2 FQNEAQ (reference sequence). CDR3 DNA sequence: TGTGCCAGCAGCCTTGGCGGGAGACAGGAAGCTTTCTTT. Protein: CASSLGGRQEAFF.

This clone is a singleton in its sample. This chain connects TRBV6-6 to TRBJ1-1; unclear D gene. Germline values: CDR1 MNHNY, CDR2 SVGAGI (reference sequence). This CDR3 has 11 amino acids. The CDR3 region is CACSVYTEAFF. Here the CDR3 DNA reads TGTGCTTGTTCGGTGTACACTGAAGCTTTCTTT.

The J gene is TRBJ1-1, the V gene TRBV6-5, with 11 nucleotides matching TRBD1. Germline V gene sequence: CDR1 MNHEY, CDR2 SVGAGI. Trimming at V came to 5 bases and at J to 4 bases, leaving 6 bases not matched to a gene. This CDR3 comprises 15 residues. The CDR3 sequence is CASSLPGTGGTEAFF. As DNA, the CDR3 is TGTGCCAGCAGTCTACCCGGGACAGGGGGCACTGAAGCTTTCTTT.

V gene TRBV6-5 combines with J gene TRBJ1-1; D is perhaps TRBD1 (6 bases). Deletions cut 2 bases from V and 12 bases from J, with 16 bases between. The germline V gene has CDR1 MNHEY and CDR2 SVGAGI. The CDR3 spans 13 residues. The CDR3 nucleotides are TGTGCCAGCAGTTACCAGGATAGGGGGTCCACTTTCTTT. Translation: CASSYQDRGSTFF.

The chain joins TRBV6-6 to TRBJ2-3; 12 bases are a match to TRBD2. This CDR3 contains 15 residues. V gave up 8 bases and J gave up 1 base; unmatched junction bases: 4. Germline V lookup: CDR1 MNHNY, CDR2 SVGAGI (reference sequence). The CDR3 DNA follows: TGTGCCAGCCTGACTAGCGGGGGACGCACAGATACGCAGTATTTT. Protein sequence: CASLTSGGRTDTQYF.

This clone was found a few times. The gene calls are TRBV7-2 and TRBJ1-5; no clear D. The CDR3 runs to 13 residues. Per the germline V gene, CDR1 is SGHTA and CDR2 is FQGNSA. V was cut by 2 bases and J by 4 bases, with 6 bases left in between. Written as DNA, the CDR3 is TGTGCCAGCAGCTTAAGATTAAATCAGCCCCAGCATTTT. Protein: CASSLRLNQPQHF.

The chain combines TRBV5-4 with TRBJ2-3, with 8 bases identical to TRBD1. The CDR3 consists of 14 residues. Germline lookup yields CDR1 SGHNT and CDR2 YYREEE (reference sequence). V lost 3 bases to trimming and J lost 7 bases; unmatched junction nucleotides: 7. The CDR3 reads CASSSQGDSNTQYF. The CDR3 nucleotides are TGTGCCAGCAGCTCACAGGGGGATTCGAATACGCAGTATTTT.

This sequence joins TRBV7-9 and TRBJ1-6; unclear D gene. V shed 1 base and J shed 10 bases, with 5 bases lying between them. In germline, CDR1 is SEHNR, CDR2 FQNEAQ (reference sequence). The CDR3 consists of 12 residues. The CDR3 loop is CASSLGYSPLHF. The CDR3 DNA is TGTGCCAGCAGCTTAGGGTACTCACCCCTCCACTTT.